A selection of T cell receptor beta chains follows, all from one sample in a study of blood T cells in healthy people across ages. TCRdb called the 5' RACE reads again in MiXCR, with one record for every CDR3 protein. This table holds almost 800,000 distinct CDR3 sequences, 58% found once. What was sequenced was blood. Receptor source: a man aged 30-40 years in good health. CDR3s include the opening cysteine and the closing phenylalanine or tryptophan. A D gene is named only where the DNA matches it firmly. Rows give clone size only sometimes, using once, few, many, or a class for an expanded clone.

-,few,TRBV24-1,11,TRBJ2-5,TGTGCCACCAGTGATACTCGGACCCAGTACTTC,CATSDTRTQYF
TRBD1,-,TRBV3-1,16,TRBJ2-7,TGTGCCAGCAGCTCTCGGACAGGGCCTATCTCCTACGAGCAGTACTTC,CASSSRTGPISYEQYF
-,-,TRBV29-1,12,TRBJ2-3,TGCAGCGCCAGACAGATTATGGATACGCAGTATTTT,CSARQIMDTQYF
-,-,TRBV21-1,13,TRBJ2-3,TGTGCCAGCAGCTCCCAAATGCAAGATACGCAGTATTTT,CASSSQMQDTQYF
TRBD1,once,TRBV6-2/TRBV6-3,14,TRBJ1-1,TGTGCCAGCAGTAAACAACAGGGGTACACTGAAGCTTTCTTT,CASSKQQGYTEAFF
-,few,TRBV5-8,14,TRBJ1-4,TGTGCCAGCAGCTTGGACGGCCGCAATGAAAAACTGTTTTTT,CASSLDGRNEKLFF
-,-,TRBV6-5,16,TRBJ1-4,TGTGCCAGCAGTTACTCCAACGGGATGCCCTGGGGAAAACTGTTTTTT,CASSYSNGMPWGKLFF
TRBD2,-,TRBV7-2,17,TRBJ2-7,TGTGCCAGCAGCCCAATTAGCGGGAGTTTGGGGGAAGAGACCCCGTACTTC,CASSPISGSLGEETPYF
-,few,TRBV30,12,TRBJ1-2,TGTGCCTGGACGTACGGCCACTATGGCTACACCTTC,CAWTYGHYGYTF
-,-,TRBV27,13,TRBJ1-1,TGTGCCAGCACAGCGGGACTGGGCACTGAAGCTTTCTTT,CASTAGLGTEAFF
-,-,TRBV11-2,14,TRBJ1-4,TGTGCCAGCAGCCCGCAGGGGCCTAATGAAAAACTGTTTTTT,CASSPQGPNEKLFF
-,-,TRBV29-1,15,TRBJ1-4,TGCAGCGTTACCCAACTGGGACACGGTAATGAAAAACTGTTTTTT,CSVTQLGHGNEKLFF
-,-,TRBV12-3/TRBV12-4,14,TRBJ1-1,TGTGCCAGCAGTGGGCGGCGGGGAAACACTGAAGCTTTCTTT,CASSGRRGNTEAFF
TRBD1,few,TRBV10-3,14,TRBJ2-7,TGTGCCATCAGTAAGGGACAGGGGGGTTACGAGCAGTACTTC,CAISKGQGGYEQYF
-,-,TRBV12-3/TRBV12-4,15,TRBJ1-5,TGTGCCAGCAGTTTATTAGGGGTCCGCAATCAGCCCCAGCATTTT,CASSLLGVRNQPQHF
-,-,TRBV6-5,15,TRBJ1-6,TGTGCCAGCAGTTACTCGGGCAGAGATAATTCACCCCTCCACTTT,CASSYSGRDNSPLHF
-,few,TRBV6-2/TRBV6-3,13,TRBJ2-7,TGTGCCAGCAGTTACCCCAGCTCCTACGAGCAGTACTTC,CASSYPSSYEQYF
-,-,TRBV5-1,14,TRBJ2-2,TGCGCCAGCAGCTTGGTTGGGAGCTCCGGGGAGCTGTTTTTT,CASSLVGSSGELFF
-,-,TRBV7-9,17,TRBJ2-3,TGTGCCAGCAGCTTAGTCCACGGGCAGGTCCGGAGAGATACGCAGTATTTT,CASSLVHGQVRRDTQYF
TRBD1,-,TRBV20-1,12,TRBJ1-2,TGCAGTGCTTCTCCCGCAGGGGGACGCTACACCTTC,CSASPAGGRYTF
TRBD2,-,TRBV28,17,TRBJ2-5,TGTGCCGGCAGTCCCCTGATGGCTAGCGGGACGGAAGAGACCCAGTACTTC,CAGSPLMASGTEETQYF
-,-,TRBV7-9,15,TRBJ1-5,TGTGCCAGCAGCAGGGGGGGGGGCGGCAATCAGCCCCAGCATTTT,CASSRGGGGNQPQHF
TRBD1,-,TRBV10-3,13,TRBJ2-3,TGTGCCATCAAGGGACAGTCCACAGATACGCAGTATTTT,CAIKGQSTDTQYF
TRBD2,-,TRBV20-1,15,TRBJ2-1,TGCAGTGCTCCAAACCCACTAGCGGACTACAATGAGCAGTTCTTC,CSAPNPLADYNEQFF
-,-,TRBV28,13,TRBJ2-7,TGTGCCAGCAGTTTACTGGACTCCTACGAGCAGTACTTC,CASSLLDSYEQYF
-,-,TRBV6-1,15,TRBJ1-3,TGTGCCAGCAGTGAAGACCGGAGCTCTGGAAACACCATATATTTT,CASSEDRSSGNTIYF
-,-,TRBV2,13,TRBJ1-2,TGTGCCAGCAGTGCCCAGGGGCAGAATGGCTACACCTTC,CASSAQGQNGYTF
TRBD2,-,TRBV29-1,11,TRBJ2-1,TGCAGCCCCCGACTAGCCAATGAGCAGTTCTTC,CSPRLANEQFF